These 17 T cell receptor beta chains were all obtained from the same sample, sequenced in a study of shared clonotypes between healthy human individuals. TCRdb keeps only in-frame clones here, not all; method: immunoSEQ multiplex PCR. The sample contains roughly 500,000 clones, less than 96% of which appear only once. The sample was naive CD4+ T cells sorted from blood. Indicated subset: CD45RA+ positively selected. These receptor sequences come from a woman aged 25 to 39 in good health.

V and J are TRBV28 and TRBJ2-7; 9 bases match TRBD1. The V and J ends lost 5 bases and 4 bases, in that order; junction bases with no gene match: 6. CDR3 size: 14 residues. Per the germline V gene, CDR1 is MDHEN and CDR2 is SYDVKM. The CDR3 here is CASSTGTGRYEQYF. The CDR3 region has the DNA TGTGCCAGCAGTACCGGGACAGGGAGGTACGAGCAGTACTTC. The full variable domain, with the rest looked up from reference TRBV28 and TRBJ2-7, is DVKVTQSSRYLVKRTGEKVFLECVQDMDHENMFWYRQDPGLGLRLIYFSYDVKMKEKGDIPEGYSVSREKKERFSLILESASTNQTSMYLCASSTGTGRYEQYFGPGTRLTVT.

This clone was seen once. In nucleotides, the CDR3 is TGCGCCAGCAGCCAAGAGTTCCGCACTGAAGCTTTCTTT. It specifies CASSQEFRTEAFF. The chain employs TRBV4-1 and TRBJ1-1, with D unclear. There are 13 residues in the CDR3. The germline gives CDR1 MGHRA, CDR2 YSYEKL. V lost 0 bases to trimming and J lost 4 bases, with 6 bases between them.

This chain uses TRBV6-1 with TRBJ1-3; D call uncertain. V was shortened by 3 bases and J by 3 bases, with 12 bases between the two germline ends. The CDR3 is made up of 15 amino acids. From germline, CDR1 is MNHNS and CDR2 SASEGT. The CDR3 here is CASSDYIGGGNTIYF. As DNA, the CDR3 is TGTGCCAGCAGTGACTACATAGGTGGTGGAAACACCATATATTTT.

The rearrangement links TRBV7-8 to TRBJ2-7; D not certain. Trimming removed 3 bases at V and 5 bases at J, with 5 bases between. From germline, CDR1 is SGHVS and CDR2 FQNEAQ. This CDR3 is 11 amino acids long. Here the CDR3 reads CASSFYNEQYF. Here the CDR3 DNA reads TGTGCCAGCAGCTTCTACAACGAGCAGTACTTC. The complete variable domain, with remaining parts taken from reference TRBV7-8 and TRBJ2-7, reads GAGVSQSPRYKVAKRGQDVALRCDPISGHVSLFWYQQALGQGPEFLTYFQNEAQLDKSGLPSDRFFAERPEGSVSTLKIQRTQQEDSAVYLCASSFYNEQYFGPGTRLTVT.

This clone has just one count. The V and J genes are TRBV7-2 and TRBJ1-3; possible D gene TRBD1, 6 bases. From germline, CDR1 is SGHTA and CDR2 FQGNSA. CDR3 size: 13 residues. The V end lost 5 bases, the J end lost 4 bases, and 9 bases lay between the germline ends. This CDR3 is CASSRDIGNTIYF. Here the CDR3 DNA reads TGTGCCAGCAGCCGGGACATCGGAAACACCATATATTTT.

The rearrangement links TRBV6-1 to TRBJ2-1, with D tentatively TRBD1 (6 bases). V was pared by 5 bases and J by 7 bases, with 18 bases between. The germline CDR1 and CDR2 sequences are MNHNS and SASEGT. This CDR3 comprises 15 residues. CDR3 sequence: CASSLTGTMVNEQFF. CDR3 nucleotides: TGTGCCAGCAGTTTGACAGGTACTATGGTGAATGAGCAGTTCTTC.

The chain has TRBV6-1 and TRBJ1-1; unclear D gene. The CDR3 is made up of 15 amino acids. V was trimmed by 7 bases and J by 1 base, leaving 16 bases between them. Germline-derived CDR1 and CDR2 are MNHNS and SASEGT. The CDR3 region has the DNA TGTGCCAGCAACCCGAACACTGGCCCGAACACTGAAGCTTTCTTT. This sequence encodes CASNPNTGPNTEAFF.

The chain has TRBV18 and TRBJ2-1; 11 positions agree with TRBD2. The V gene end was trimmed by 6 bases and the J gene end by 0 bases; junction bases not matched to a gene: 4. The CDR3 contains 16 residues. From germline, CDR1 is KGHSH and CDR2 LQKENI. CDR3 region: CASSLTSGGSYNEQFF. Written as DNA, the CDR3 is TGTGCCAGCTCCCTCACTAGCGGGGGCTCCTACAATGAGCAGTTCTTC.

This rearrangement joins TRBV5-1 to TRBJ1-2; D might be TRBD1 (5 bases). The CDR3 contains 13 residues. Germline V gene sequence: CDR1 SGHRS, CDR2 YFSETQ. V lost 5 bases, J lost 7 bases, and 15 bases lay in between. CDR3 bases: TGCGCCAGCAGTCCAAACCAGGGATCTGGCTACACCTTC. Translation gives CASSPNQGSGYTF.

CDR3 DNA: TGTGCCAGCTCACCACCAACCGGGGGCTACAATGAGCAGTTCTTC. This sequence encodes CASSPPTGGYNEQFF. This chain connects TRBV18 to TRBJ2-1; possibly TRBD2 for D (6 bases). V was pared by 0 bases and J by 3 bases, with 9 bases between. The germline V gene encodes CDR1 KGHSH and CDR2 LQKENI. The CDR3 runs 15 residues. The whole variable domain, remainder taken from reference TRBV18 and TRBJ2-1, is NAGVMQNPRHLVRRRGQEARLRCSPMKGHSHVYWYRQLPEEGLKFMVYLQKENIIDESGMPKERFSAEFPKEGPSILRIQQVVRGDSAAYFCASSPPTGGYNEQFFGPGTRLTVL.

The genes are TRBV6-5 and TRBJ2-6; D unclear. V lost 4 bases and J 2 bases, leaving 3 bases between the germline ends. This CDR3 contains 13 residues. Germline CDR1 reads MNHEY; CDR2 reads SVGAGI. This chain's CDR3 is CASSSTGANVLTF. CDR3 nucleotide sequence: TGTGCCAGCAGTTCGACTGGGGCCAACGTCCTGACTTTC.

This clone was detected once. V usage is TRBV28 and J usage is TRBJ1-1; weak D call: TRBD1 (6 bases). CDR1 MDHEN and CDR2 SYDVKM come from the germline V gene. V was trimmed by 9 bases and J by 0 bases, leaving 14 bases between them. This CDR3 contains 14 residues. CDR3 bases: TGTGCCAGTGCTGTGGGGGCTTTGAACACTGAAGCTTTCTTT. It encodes CASAVGALNTEAFF. Full variable domain (outside the CDR3, taken from reference TRBV28 and TRBJ1-1): DVKVTQSSRYLVKRTGEKVFLECVQDMDHENMFWYRQDPGLGLRLIYFSYDVKMKEKGDIPEGYSVSREKKERFSLILESASTNQTSMYLCASAVGALNTEAFFGQGTRLTVV.

The CDR3 nucleotides read TGTGCCAGCAGCAGAAGACAGGGGGCGCGGGATGGCTACACCTTC. It yields the protein CASSRRQGARDGYTF. The rearrangement links TRBV7-9 to TRBJ1-2, with 10 bases that match TRBD1. Germline V gene lookup returns CDR1 SEHNR and CDR2 FQNEAQ (reference sequence). Trimming removed 5 bases from V and 6 bases from J; junction bases left unmatched: 9. This CDR3 spans 15 amino acids.

The chain couples TRBV7-8 to TRBJ2-5; D uncertain. Between the trimmed V and J ends, which lost 4 bases and 5 bases, there was a span of 11 bases. The CDR3 is made up of 13 amino acids. CDR1 is SGHVS, CDR2 FQNEAQ, per germline. CDR3 region: CASSSGDLETQYF. The CDR3 DNA follows: TGTGCCAGCAGCTCCGGAGATTTGGAGACCCAGTACTTC.

J is TRBJ2-6 and V is TRBV10-3; the D is unclear. The germline gives CDR1 ENHRY, CDR2 SYGVKD. Trimming removed 6 bases from V and 4 bases from J, with 13 bases in between. CDR3 length: 15 amino acids. In DNA form, the CDR3 reads TGTGCCATCAGCGACGATTTCTCGGGGGCCAACGTCCTGACTTTC. Protein product: CAISDDFSGANVLTF.

This chain links TRBV18 with TRBJ1-4; D perhaps matches TRBD1 (5 bases). Trimming took off 4 bases at V and 1 base at J, with 10 bases between the two ends. This CDR3 is 15 amino acids long. The germline V gene has CDR1 KGHSH and CDR2 LQKENI. CDR3 region: CASSRTQGTNEKLFF. The CDR3 region has the DNA TGTGCCAGCTCACGGACGCAGGGAACTAATGAAAAACTGTTTTTT.

Of note for this clone: The same CDR3 arises from other DNA sequences in this sample as well. The V gene is TRBV28, the J gene TRBJ1-5, with D uncertain. Germline lookup yields CDR1 MDHEN and CDR2 SYDVKM. With 5 bases removed from V and 4 bases from J, the gap between germline ends came to 6 bases. The CDR3 extends over 12 amino acids. In nucleotides, the CDR3 is TGTGCCAGCAGTCCCCTTAATCAGCCCCAGCATTTT. Protein product: CASSPLNQPQHF.